The rows below give T cell receptor beta chains drawn from one sample of a study of control samples from healthy donors and cancer patients. TCRdb keeps only in-frame clones here, not all; method: immunoSEQ multiplex PCR. The sample has around 200,000 clones; 91% are singletons. Sequences were obtained from blood. The receptors shown here come from a young woman in good health. The CDR3 runs from the conserved cysteine through the conserved F or W. A D gene is named only where the DNA matches it firmly. The size field is filled for only some rows; it gives once, few, many or a size class.

TRBV19	TRBJ2-1	NA	many	TGTGCCAGTAATAGCGGAGATCCCTACAATGAGCAGTTCTTC	CASNSGDPYNEQFF
TRBV7-9	TRBJ2-4	NA	NA	TGTGCCAGCAGCTTAGGAGGGTTAGCCAAAAACATTCAGTACTTC	CASSLGGLAKNIQYF
TRBV7-8	TRBJ2-5	TRBD2	NA	TGTGCCAGCAGCTTAGCCAGCGGGAGGTACCAAGAGACCCAGTACTTC	CASSLASGRYQETQYF
TRBV29-1	TRBJ2-7	NA	NA	TGCAGCGTTGCCTGGGGGCGGGACGGATCCTACGAGCAGTACTTC	CSVAWGRDGSYEQYF
TRBV6-6	TRBJ1-2	TRBD1	medium-sized	TGTGCCAGCAGTTCCCGACAGGGAGCTAACTATGGCTACACCTTC	CASSSRQGANYGYTF
TRBV10-2	TRBJ2-5	NA	NA	TGCGCCAGCACGAGACAGTACCAAGAGACCCAGTACTTC	CASTRQYQETQYF
TRBV30	TRBJ1-6	NA	NA	TGTGCCTGGAGTGTATCCAGCAATAATTCACCCCTCCACTTT	CAWSVSSNNSPLHF
TRBV10-1	TRBJ2-3	NA	NA	TGCGCCAGCAGTGAGACGGGAGCAGATACGCAGTATTTT	CASSETGADTQYF
TRBV5-6	TRBJ2-3	TRBD2	NA	TGTGCCAGCAGCTTAGCGGGGGGACCCACAGATACGCAGTATTTT	CASSLAGGPTDTQYF
TRBV15	TRBJ2-7	TRBD1	NA	TGTGCCACCAGCAGAGATGGACAGGGTGGCTACGAGCAGTACTTC	CATSRDGQGGYEQYF
TRBV7-8	TRBJ1-6	NA	NA	TGTGCCAGCAGCTTAGTTCCGTACAATTCACCCCTCCACTTT	CASSLVPYNSPLHF
TRBV9	TRBJ1-1	NA	NA	TGTGCCAGCAGCGTAGGGGGAACTGAAGCTTTCTTT	CASSVGGTEAFF
TRBV7-9	TRBJ1-3	NA	once	TGTGCCAGCAGCTTAGAGGTCTCTGGAAACACCATATATTTT	CASSLEVSGNTIYF
TRBV7-9	TRBJ2-1	TRBD2	NA	TGTGCCAGCAGCTTGAGCGGGAGGTACAATGAGCAGTTCTTC	CASSLSGRYNEQFF
TRBV28	TRBJ2-6	TRBD1	NA	TGTGCCAGCCGGACAGGGGGAGACTCTGGGGCCAACGTCCTGACTTTC	CASRTGGDSGANVLTF
TRBV6-4	TRBJ2-3	TRBD2	NA	TGTGCCAGCAGTGGGGGACTAGCGGGAGCAGATACGCAGTATTTT	CASSGGLAGADTQYF
TRBV9	TRBJ1-5	NA	once	TGTGCCAGCAGCGTAGGACAGGATAGCAATCAGCCCCAGCATTTT	CASSVGQDSNQPQHF
TRBV27	TRBJ1-6	NA	NA	TGTGCCAGCAGCCCACCGGGACGTAATAATTCACCCCTCCACTTT	CASSPPGRNNSPLHF
TRBV25-1	TRBJ1-3	NA	NA	TGTGCCAGCAGTTCCCGGGACAACCCCTCTGGAAACACCATATATTTT	CASSSRDNPSGNTIYF
TRBV6-4	TRBJ2-1	TRBD2	once	TGTGCCAGCAGTGTTAGCGGGGGCCAAAACAATGAGCAGTTCTTC	CASSVSGGQNNEQFF
TRBV7-3	TRBJ1-1	NA	NA	TGTGCCAGCAGGTCCCCCACCGAAATGAACACTGAAGCTTTCTTT	CASRSPTEMNTEAFF
TRBV3-1/TRBV3-2	TRBJ2-1	NA	NA	TGTGCCAGCAGCCAAGGTCCCGGGAGCTACAATGAGCAGTTCTTC	CASSQGPGSYNEQFF
TRBV27	TRBJ2-7	TRBD2	NA	TGTGCCAGCAGTTTATTGTCTAGCGGAACCTACGAGCAGTACTTC	CASSLLSSGTYEQYF
TRBV15	TRBJ1-5	NA	few	TGTGCCACCAGCAGGGTGGGACAGCCCCAGCATTTT	CATSRVGQPQHF
TRBV4-2	TRBJ1-5	NA	NA	TGTGCCAGCAGCCAAGTCAGTTCAACCAGCAATCAGCCCCAGCATTTT	CASSQVSSTSNQPQHF
TRBV7-9	TRBJ2-1	NA	NA	TGTGCCAGCAGCTTGATGCACAGGGAGAATAATGAGCAGTTCTTC	CASSLMHRENNEQFF
TRBV6-6	TRBJ1-2	TRBD1	NA	TGTGCCAGCAGTCGAGGATCGACAGGGGCCCACCCTAACTATGGCTACACCTTC	CASSRGSTGAHPNYGYTF
TRBV7-2	TRBJ2-3	NA	NA	TGTGCCAGCAGCTCGACTACGAATACGCAGTATTTT	CASSSTTNTQYF
TRBV28	TRBJ1-5	TRBD1	NA	TGTGCCAGCAGGCCGACAGGGTGGAATCAGCCCCAGCATTTT	CASRPTGWNQPQHF
TRBV9	TRBJ1-1	NA	NA	TGTGCCAGCAGCGTAGAGGGGGACGGGAACACTGAAGCTTTCTTT	CASSVEGDGNTEAFF
TRBV5-8	TRBJ2-7	TRBD1	NA	TGTGCCAGCAGGCGGACAGGGGGTCCCTACGAGCAGTACTTC	CASRRTGGPYEQYF
TRBV6-5	TRBJ2-2	NA	NA	TGTGCCAGCCCCGACGGATCCACCGGGGAGCTGTTTTTT	CASPDGSTGELFF
TRBV7-2	TRBJ2-1	TRBD1	NA	TGTGCCAGCAGCCCTCGACAGGGCCCCTACAATGAGCAGTTCTTC	CASSPRQGPYNEQFF
TRBV18	TRBJ1-2	TRBD1	NA	TGTGCCAGCTCAGCTACTACAGGGGGCGGGAACTATGGCTACACCTTC	CASSATTGGGNYGYTF
TRBV7-9	TRBJ1-1	TRBD1	NA	TGTGCCAGCAGCCGACAGGGGGGCACTGAAGCTTTCTTT	CASSRQGGTEAFF
TRBV19	TRBJ1-1	TRBD1	NA	TGTGCCAGTAGTACAGGGGGCGGAGTGGAGACTGAAGCTTTCTTT	CASSTGGGVETEAFF
TRBV5-1	TRBJ1-4	NA	NA	TGCGCCAGCAGCTTGGGACAGTATACAACTAATGAAAAACTGTTTTTT	CASSLGQYTTNEKLFF
TRBV18	TRBJ1-5	NA	NA	TGTGCCAGCTCACGGACAGCCAATCAGCCCCAGCATTTT	CASSRTANQPQHF
TRBV19	TRBJ2-2	NA	few	TGTGCCAGTAGTATCCGGGGGACCGGGGAGCTGTTTTTT	CASSIRGTGELFF
TRBV28	TRBJ1-6	NA	NA	TGTGCCAGCAGTTTGGGGCCCTACTATAATTCACCCCTCCACTTT	CASSLGPYYNSPLHF
TRBV7-2	TRBJ1-2	TRBD1	NA	TGTGCCAGCAGCGTGGGACAGGGGATCAACTATGGCTACACCTTC	CASSVGQGINYGYTF
TRBV6-5	TRBJ1-5	NA	NA	TGTGCCAGCAGTTACGGGTCAGGACCGAATCAGCCCCAGCATTTT	CASSYGSGPNQPQHF
TRBV7-3	TRBJ2-2	NA	NA	TGTGCCAGCAGCCTTGGAGGTACGAACACCGGGGAGCTGTTTTTT	CASSLGGTNTGELFF
TRBV6-5	TRBJ2-7	TRBD1	NA	TGTGCCAGCAGTTACCGGGACAGGGGGGGGTACGAGCAGTACTTC	CASSYRDRGGYEQYF
TRBV5-8	TRBJ2-5	TRBD2	once	TGTGCCAGCAGCGGGACTAGGAAAGAGACCCAGTACTTC	CASSGTRKETQYF
TRBV4-2	TRBJ1-4	NA	once	TGTGCCAGCAGCCAAGATTTGGGACATGGGGGTGAAAAACTGTTTTTT	CASSQDLGHGGEKLFF
TRBV18	TRBJ2-3	TRBD2	NA	TGTGCCAGCTCAAGGACTAGCGGGCCTAGCACAGATACGCAGTATTTT	CASSRTSGPSTDTQYF
TRBV9	TRBJ1-2	TRBD1	NA	TGTGCCAGCAGCGTAAGGCAGGGGGGCGGCTACACCTTC	CASSVRQGGGYTF
TRBV7-6	TRBJ2-1	TRBD1	NA	TGTGCCAGCAGCTTCGACAGGGGGGGGTACAATGAGCAGTTCTTC	CASSFDRGGYNEQFF
TRBV19	TRBJ1-2	NA	NA	TGTGCCAGTAGTATGATTCCACCTAACTATGGCTACACCTTC	CASSMIPPNYGYTF
TRBV6-5	TRBJ2-7	NA	NA	TGTGCCAGCAGGACGCAGGGGAGAGGCTCCTACGAGCAGTACTTC	CASRTQGRGSYEQYF
TRBV10-2	TRBJ2-2	NA	NA	TGCGCCAGCAGTGATAGCGCCGGGGAGCTGTTTTTT	CASSDSAGELFF
TRBV28	TRBJ1-1	NA	NA	TGTGCCAGCAGTTTACAGGAAAACACTGAAGCTTTCTTT	CASSLQENTEAFF
TRBV12-3/TRBV12-4	TRBJ1-2	NA	once	TGTGCCAGCAGTTTGGGGGCTGGCTACACCTTC	CASSLGAGYTF